This T cell receptor beta chain emerged from a study of T cells of healthy individuals. This clonotype has a handful of counts. TCRdb processed the 5' RACE reads anew with MiXCR; each CDR3 protein has one entry. The sample has 95,000 to 100,000 distinct CDR3 sequences; roughly 15% are singletons. CDR3 length: 15 amino acids. The V gene end was trimmed by 3 bases and the J gene end by 1 base; junction bases not matched to a gene: 4. Germline V gives CDR1 SGHTA, CDR2 FQGNSA. This clonotype was sampled from a human donor in good health. The chain carries TRBV7-2 and TRBJ1-1; 8 bases agree with TRBD1. The CDR3 here is CASSFLGTGNTEAFF. CDR3 DNA: TGTGCCAGCAGCTTTCTCGGGACAGGGAACACTGAAGCTTTCTTT.